These 5 T cell receptor beta chains came from one sample sequenced in a study of T cell changes during pregnancy in multiple sclerosis. The repertoire was sequenced with immunoSEQ multiplex PCR; TCRdb's copy has only in-frame clones and lacks some. Of over 25,000 clones detected, about 88% appear once; the ten largest clones hold about 0.45%. The sequences come from CD4+ T cells from peripheral blood mononuclear cells, collected in the second trimester of pregnancy. The receptors derive from a female donor in good health, enrolled as a control in a pregnancy study.

A single count supports this clone. In DNA, the CDR3 is TGTGCCAGCAGCTTAGCGGCGGGCGGGGGGCGGGAGACCCAGTACTTC. Translation gives CASSLAAGGGRETQYF. J is TRBJ2-5 and V is TRBV7-8; 8 bases are shared with TRBD2. CDR1 is SGHVS, CDR2 FQNEAQ, per germline. The CDR3 runs 16 residues. Trimming took 0 bases from V and 5 from J; bases not matched to a gene: 8.

The CDR3 protein is CASSPSSLRGFTDTQYF. The CDR3 DNA is TGTGCCAGCTCACCTTCCAGTCTGAGGGGGTTCACAGATACGCAGTATTTT. The rearrangement joins TRBV18 to TRBJ2-3, with D possibly being TRBD1 (6 bases). Between the trimmed V and J ends, which lost 3 bases and 2 bases, there was a span of 18 bases. The CDR3 consists of 17 residues. Germline-derived CDR1 and CDR2 are KGHSH and LQKENI.

The J gene is TRBJ1-4, the V gene TRBV30; TRBD1 agrees at 9 bases. Germline V gives CDR1 GTSNPN, CDR2 SVGIG (reference sequence). V trimming: 1 base; J trimming: 5 bases; junction bases outside the gene matches: 5. The CDR3 loop spans 15 amino acids. The CDR3 region is CAWSDMDRGNEKLFF. In DNA form, the CDR3 reads TGTGCCTGGAGTGACATGGACAGGGGAAATGAAAAACTGTTTTTT.

The chain employs TRBV19 and TRBJ2-7, with 8 bases that match TRBD2. V dropped 10 bases and J dropped 3; count of bases not matched to a gene: 5. The CDR3 has 12 residues. Germline lookup yields CDR1 LNHDA and CDR2 SQIVND (reference sequence). The CDR3 is CATKGLGYEQYF. The CDR3, as DNA: TGTGCCACCAAGGGACTAGGCTACGAGCAGTACTTC.

The chain recombines TRBV5-5 with TRBJ2-7, with TRBD1 matching over 7 bases. Germline trimming cut 4 bases from V and 0 bases from J; bases unmatched to any gene: 10. Germline V CDR1 and CDR2: SGHKS, YYEKEE (reference sequence). The CDR3 runs 16 residues. In DNA form, the CDR3 reads TGTGCCAGCAGCACCTTCGGGACAGTGCCCTCCTACGAGCAGTACTTC. It specifies CASSTFGTVPSYEQYF.